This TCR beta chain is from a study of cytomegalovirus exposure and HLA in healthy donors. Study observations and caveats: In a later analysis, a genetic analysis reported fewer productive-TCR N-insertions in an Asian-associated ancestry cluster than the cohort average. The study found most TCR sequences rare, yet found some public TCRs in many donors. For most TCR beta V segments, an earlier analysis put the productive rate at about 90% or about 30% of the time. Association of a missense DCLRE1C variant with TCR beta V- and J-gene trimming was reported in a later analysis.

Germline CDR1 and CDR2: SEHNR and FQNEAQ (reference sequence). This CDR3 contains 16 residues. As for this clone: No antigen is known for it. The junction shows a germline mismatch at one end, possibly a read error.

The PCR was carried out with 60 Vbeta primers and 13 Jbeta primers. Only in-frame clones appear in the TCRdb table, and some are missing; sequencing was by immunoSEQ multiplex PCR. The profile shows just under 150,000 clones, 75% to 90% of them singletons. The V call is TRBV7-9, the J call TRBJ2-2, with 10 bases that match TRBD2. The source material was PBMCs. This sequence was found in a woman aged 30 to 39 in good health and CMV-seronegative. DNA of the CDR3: TGTTCCAGCAGCCCAAGCGGGGGGGCCTACTCGTGGGAGCTGTTTTTT. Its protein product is CSSSPSGGAYSWELFF.